The source of this T cell receptor beta chain is a study of T cell responses to AZD1222 COVID-19 vaccine. Overall study context: Pooling covered second doses at about 4 or about 12 weeks.

General study points: The donor cohort was predominantly white British with a female majority, and clonal diversity may have been underestimated. Reportedly, close to half of spike-specific TCRs are directed against unmutated variant regions.

As to this clone: Its antigen is undetermined.

CDR3 size: 11 residues. Per the germline V gene, CDR1 is SGHTA and CDR2 is FQGNSA. V lost 5 bases and J 7 bases, leaving 8 bases between the germline ends. Profiled with immunoSEQ multiplex PCR; TCRdb holds only in-frame clones, not every one. The sample lists about 94,000 clones, 70% to 90% occurring once. The clonotype comes from an adult in good health. The genes are TRBV7-2 and TRBJ1-1; D call uncertain. The sample here was peripheral blood, taken on day 0 of AZD1222 vaccination. The DNA of the CDR3 is TGTGCCAGCAGCGTTCGGGGTGAAGCTTTCTTT. Translated, it gives CASSVRGEAFF.